Listed below are T cell receptor beta chains from one sample, sequenced in a study of shared clonotypes between healthy human individuals. The assay was immunoSEQ multiplex PCR, and TCRdb's table has in-frame clones only and misses some. The sample yields about 2.1 million clones, around 93% seen once. Input material: naive CD8+ T cells from PBMCs. The receptor set was obtained from a man between 18 and 29 years old in good health. Some clones in this sample may be carry-over from other donors' samples. CDR3s include the opening cysteine and the closing phenylalanine or tryptophan. The D gene is left open where the match is weak. Only some rows state a clone size, as once, few, many or a class for expanded clones.

V gene: TRBV15
J gene: TRBJ2-4
clone size: -
D gene: TRBD1
CDR3 DNA: TGTGCCACCAGCAGAGGCACCAGGGGGCGCGCCAAAAACATTCAGTACTTC
CDR3 protein: CATSRGTRGRAKNIQYF

V gene: TRBV2
J gene: TRBJ2-1
clone size: -
D gene: -
CDR3 DNA: TGTGCCAGCAGAGATAGGACGGGCCAGGGCTACAATGAGCAGTTCTTC
CDR3 protein: CASRDRTGQGYNEQFF

V gene: TRBV7-9
J gene: TRBJ2-7
clone size: -
D gene: TRBD1
CDR3 DNA: TGTGCCAGCAGCCCGACAGGGGGCTCCTACGAGCAGTACTTC
CDR3 protein: CASSPTGGSYEQYF

V gene: TRBV2
J gene: TRBJ2-1
clone size: -
D gene: -
CDR3 DNA: TGTGCCAGCAGTGATCGAGGACCCAGGAGCTCCTACAATGAGCAGTTCTTC
CDR3 protein: CASSDRGPRSSYNEQFF

V gene: TRBV7-6
J gene: TRBJ1-5
clone size: -
D gene: -
CDR3 DNA: TGTGCCAGCAGCTTAGGTGGGGCAGCTAATCAGCCCCAGCATTTT
CDR3 protein: CASSLGGAANQPQHF

V gene: TRBV12-5
J gene: TRBJ2-2
clone size: once
D gene: -
CDR3 DNA: TGTGCTAGTGGTTTGGAAGACTCGACCGGGGAGCTGTTTTTT
CDR3 protein: CASGLEDSTGELFF

V gene: TRBV11-2
J gene: TRBJ2-4
clone size: -
D gene: TRBD1
CDR3 DNA: TGTGCCAGCAGCTTAGTCGGACAGGACATTCAGTACTTC
CDR3 protein: CASSLVGQDIQYF

V gene: TRBV10-3
J gene: TRBJ2-7
clone size: -
D gene: -
CDR3 DNA: TGTGCCATCAGGGAACTAGCAAACCGCGCCTACGAGCAGTACTTC
CDR3 protein: CAIRELANRAYEQYF

V gene: TRBV7-9
J gene: TRBJ1-1
clone size: once
D gene: -
CDR3 DNA: TGTGCCAGCAGCTTACGCGGGCAGAGCTACACTGAAGCTTTCTTT
CDR3 protein: CASSLRGQSYTEAFF

V gene: TRBV28
J gene: TRBJ1-2
clone size: -
D gene: -
CDR3 DNA: TGTGCCAGCAGCTCTATGGGGCAAGCTAACTATGGCTACACCTTC
CDR3 protein: CASSSMGQANYGYTF

V gene: TRBV29-1
J gene: TRBJ1-2
clone size: once
D gene: -
CDR3 DNA: TGCAGCGTTGACCCCCCTGGTGTCGGTGGCTACACCTTC
CDR3 protein: CSVDPPGVGGYTF

V gene: TRBV25-1
J gene: TRBJ2-1
clone size: -
D gene: -
CDR3 DNA: TGTGCCAGCACCGCCGGAGAGGCCTACAATGAGCAGTTCTTC
CDR3 protein: CASTAGEAYNEQFF

V gene: TRBV19
J gene: TRBJ2-4
clone size: -
D gene: -
CDR3 DNA: TGTGCCAGTAGTCAAGAGCTATTTGGCATTCAGTACTTC
CDR3 protein: CASSQELFGIQYF

V gene: TRBV6-5
J gene: TRBJ1-2
clone size: -
D gene: -
CDR3 DNA: TGTGCCAGCCACACAGGGTTCGATGGCTACACCTTC
CDR3 protein: CASHTGFDGYTF

V gene: TRBV27
J gene: TRBJ2-3
clone size: -
D gene: -
CDR3 DNA: TGTGCCAGCAGTTTCGGTGGGATGGTGGGGTACACAGATACGCAGTATTTT
CDR3 protein: CASSFGGMVGYTDTQYF

V gene: TRBV5-1
J gene: TRBJ2-1
clone size: -
D gene: -
CDR3 DNA: TGCGCCAGCAGCTTACTGGATTGGGATGAGCAGTTCTTC
CDR3 protein: CASSLLDWDEQFF

V gene: TRBV7-9
J gene: TRBJ2-1
clone size: -
D gene: -
CDR3 DNA: TGTGCCAGCAGCTTCTCCTCACTCTCCCCGCCTTACAATGAGCAGTTCTTC
CDR3 protein: CASSFSSLSPPYNEQFF

V gene: TRBV7-9
J gene: TRBJ2-7
clone size: -
D gene: TRBD2
CDR3 DNA: TGTGCCAGCAGCCTTGACGGGACTAGCGGGTGGAGCTCCTACGAGCAGTACTTC
CDR3 protein: CASSLDGTSGWSSYEQYF

V gene: TRBV4-3
J gene: TRBJ2-1
clone size: -
D gene: -
CDR3 DNA: TGCGCCAGCAGCCAAGGTTATCGCTCCTCCTACAATGAGCAGTTCTTC
CDR3 protein: CASSQGYRSSYNEQFF

V gene: TRBV7-9
J gene: TRBJ2-1
clone size: -
D gene: -
CDR3 DNA: TGTGCCAGCAGCTCGGCACAGAGCTCCTACAATGAGCAGTTCTTC
CDR3 protein: CASSSAQSSYNEQFF

V gene: TRBV9
J gene: TRBJ2-7
clone size: -
D gene: -
CDR3 DNA: TGTGCCAGCAGCGTAGGGGACGGAAACTACGAGCAGTACTTC
CDR3 protein: CASSVGDGNYEQYF

V gene: TRBV7-9
J gene: TRBJ2-5
clone size: -
D gene: TRBD2
CDR3 DNA: TGTGCCAGCAGCTTTTTTGGTGACAGCGGGGAAGAGACCCAGTACTTC
CDR3 protein: CASSFFGDSGEETQYF

V gene: TRBV7-9
J gene: TRBJ2-7
clone size: -
D gene: TRBD2
CDR3 DNA: TGTGCCAGTTCGGGGGGGACCACCTACGAGCAGTACTTC
CDR3 protein: CASSGGTTYEQYF

V gene: TRBV28
J gene: TRBJ1-1
clone size: -
D gene: -
CDR3 DNA: TGTGCCAGCAGTTTAGGGCTCGGGACAAACACTGAAGCTTTCTTT
CDR3 protein: CASSLGLGTNTEAFF